The rows below give T cell receptor beta chains drawn from one sample of a study of STAT5B mutations in CD4+ large granular lymphocyte leukemia. Data came from immunoSEQ multiplex PCR; TCRdb stores just in-frame clones and leaves some out. The data contain about 48,000 clones, under 80% of them singletons. The material sequenced was CD4+ T cells from blood buffy coats. The receptor set was obtained from a human donor in good health. The CDR3 runs from the conserved cysteine through the conserved F or W. The D gene is left open where the match is weak. The size field is filled for only some rows; it gives once, few, many or a size class.

>TRBD1|TRBV5-1|TRBJ2-1|-
TGCGCCAGCAGCGTCTCGGGACAGGGGTGGGATGAGCAGTTCTTC
CASSVSGQGWDEQFF
>-|TRBV5-4|TRBJ2-6|few
TGTGCCAGCAGCTCCCAGGGTTCTGGGGCCAACGTCCTGACTTTC
CASSSQGSGANVLTF
>-|TRBV7-2|TRBJ1-2|-
TGTGCCAGCAGCTTATCCAGCTATGGCTACACCTTC
CASSLSSYGYTF
>-|TRBV25-1|TRBJ2-5|-
TGTGCCAGCGGATGGGGGGGCTTGGAGACCCAGTACTTC
CASGWGGLETQYF
>-|TRBV7-2|TRBJ2-4|-
TGTGCCAGCAGTGACAGCAATGTAGGGAACATTCAGTACTTC
CASSDSNVGNIQYF
>-|TRBV10-3|TRBJ2-7|-
TGTGCCATCAGTGAGACAGGGAATGAGCAGTACTTC
CAISETGNEQYF
>-|TRBV19|TRBJ1-1|-
TGTGCCAGTAGTAGAGGCCTCCAGAACACTGAAGCTTTCTTT
CASSRGLQNTEAFF
>-|TRBV6-5|TRBJ1-6|-
TGTGCCAGCACAAAGGACATCTCCTATAATTCACCCCTCCACTTT
CASTKDISYNSPLHF
>-|TRBV9|TRBJ2-7|-
TGTGCCAGCAGCTCCCGACAGGGAGGTGAGCAGTACTTC
CASSSRQGGEQYF
>TRBD1|TRBV10-1|TRBJ1-4|-
TGCGCCAGCAGACCCCGGGGACAGGGGGGCGGAGTAGAAAAACTGTTTTTT
CASRPRGQGGGVEKLFF
>TRBD2|TRBV7-9|TRBJ2-1|-
TGTGCCAGCAGCCGCTTAGCGGGGGACCTTACGGAGCAGTTCTTC
CASSRLAGDLTEQFF
>-|TRBV28|TRBJ1-5|-
TGTGCCAGCAGGTTGCCTTTGGGTAGCAATCAGCCCCAGCATTTT
CASRLPLGSNQPQHF
>-|TRBV18|TRBJ1-4|-
TGTGCCAGCTCACCGTCGGCAACTGGGAATGAAAAACTGTTTTTT
CASSPSATGNEKLFF
>-|TRBV18|TRBJ1-1|-
TGTGCCAGCTCACCAACAGCGCAGGCTGAAGCTTTCTTT
CASSPTAQAEAFF
>TRBD1|TRBV10-3|TRBJ1-3|-
TGTGCCATCAGTGCCGGACAGGACACCTCTGGAAACACCATATATTTT
CAISAGQDTSGNTIYF
>TRBD1|TRBV7-3|TRBJ2-5|-
TGTGCCAGCAGCTTAACGCCAACAGGGGCCGGAGAGACCCAGTACTTC
CASSLTPTGAGETQYF
>-|TRBV5-8|TRBJ1-2|-
TGTGCCAGCAGCCAGACCGGGGGAAACTATGGCTACACCTTC
CASSQTGGNYGYTF
>TRBD2|TRBV6-1|TRBJ2-5|-
TGTGCCAGCAGTGAAGGGGTAGCGGGACATTTGGAGACCCAGTACTTC
CASSEGVAGHLETQYF
>TRBD1|TRBV28|TRBJ2-1|-
TGTGCCAGCAGCAGGGGGGACAGGGGGTATGAGCAGTTCTTC
CASSRGDRGYEQFF
>TRBD2|TRBV7-2|TRBJ2-7|-
TGTGCCAGCAGCATTCGCCTCTCTAGCGGGGGGGGAGGCGAGCAGTACTTC
CASSIRLSSGGGGEQYF
>TRBD2|TRBV2|TRBJ2-5|-
TGTGCCGGCCAGGGGACTAGTCAGGAGACCCAGTACTTC
CAGQGTSQETQYF
>TRBD1|TRBV28|TRBJ1-2|-
TGTGCCAGCAGTGTGACAGGGGGGACTGGCTATGGCTACACCTTC
CASSVTGGTGYGYTF
>-|TRBV20-1|TRBJ2-7|-
TGCAGTGCTATGGCCCAAACCGAGCAGTACTTC
CSAMAQTEQYF
>-|TRBV6-1|TRBJ1-6|-
TGTGCCAGCAGAGGGCAGGGTGAGGGGAATTCACCCCTCCACTTT
CASRGQGEGNSPLHF
>TRBD1|TRBV28|TRBJ1-4|-
TGTGCCAGCAGTCCAGGGGGCGCCGGAGGGACAACTAATGAAAAACTGTTTTTT
CASSPGGAGGTTNEKLFF
>-|TRBV30|TRBJ2-5|-
TGTGCCTGGCGTATAGAGACCCAGTACTTC
CAWRIETQYF
>TRBD2|TRBV7-2|TRBJ2-5|once
TGTGCCAGCAGCTTAGTGGGACTAGCGGGGGGGCCCGGGGAGACCCAGTACTTC
CASSLVGLAGGPGETQYF
>-|TRBV5-5|TRBJ2-3|-
TGTGCCAGCAGCTCCGGGGGACCCGGCGGTACGCAGTATTTT
CASSSGGPGGTQYF
>-|TRBV19|TRBJ2-3|-
TGTGCCAGTAGTATCCAGTCGGCAGATACGCAGTATTTT
CASSIQSADTQYF
>TRBD2|TRBV7-3|TRBJ2-2|-
TGTGCCAGCAGCTTATGGGCAGCGGGGGGGACCGGGGAGCTGTTTTTT
CASSLWAAGGTGELFF
>-|TRBV7-2|TRBJ2-1|-
TGTGCCAGCAGCAGTGAGCAGTTCTTC
CASSSEQFF
>-|TRBV5-1|TRBJ2-1|-
TGCGCCAGCAGCTTGAATCCAGATGAGCAGTTCTTC
CASSLNPDEQFF
>TRBD1|TRBV30|TRBJ1-1|few
TGTGCCTGGAGTAGGGGACAGGGAGAAGCTTTCTTT
CAWSRGQGEAFF
>TRBD1|TRBV4-1|TRBJ2-1|-
TGCGCCAGCAGCCGCGATCCGGGGACAGCTTCCTACAATGAGCAGTTCTTC
CASSRDPGTASYNEQFF
>-|TRBV19|TRBJ2-3|-
TGTGCCAGTAAGTCGGAGGGGCAAACCACAGATACGCAGTATTTT
CASKSEGQTTDTQYF
>-|TRBV7-9|TRBJ2-3|-
TGTGCCAGCAGCCCCCCCGGGAAGGCTAGCACAGATACGCAGTATTTT
CASSPPGKASTDTQYF
>-|TRBV23-1|TRBJ2-3|-
TGCGCCAGCAGTCAATGGGTTAGCACAGATACGCAGTATTTT
CASSQWVSTDTQYF
>-|TRBV7-2|TRBJ2-5|few
TGTGCCAGCAGCTTCGGGGAGAGGGAGACCCAGTACTTC
CASSFGERETQYF